Sequencing of this T cell receptor beta chain was carried out in a study of T-cell reconstitution after alpha-beta-depleted transplantation in children. Unique molecular identifiers were used to barcode this TCRbeta library. Each CDR3 protein is one row after TCRdb ran MiXCR on the PCR reads. Of about 200,000 distinct CDR3 sequences in the sample, roughly 6.5% are singletons; the top ten hold about 4.3%. This clonotype was counted many times. The material was PBMCs, obtained before TCRalphabeta/CD19-depleted stem cell transplant. The receptor was isolated from a girl younger than two with combined immunodeficiency, due to receive a stem cell transplant.

Here the CDR3 DNA reads TGCAGCGTTGGGGGGATCAGGGAGACAGCTTTCTTT. Amino acids: CSVGGIRETAFF. This chain links TRBV29-1 with TRBJ1-1, with D perhaps matching TRBD1 (5 bases). The CDR3 runs to 12 residues. Trimming left V 4 bases short and J 10 bases short, with 16 bases between. The germline CDR1 and CDR2 sequences are SQVTM and ANQGSEA.